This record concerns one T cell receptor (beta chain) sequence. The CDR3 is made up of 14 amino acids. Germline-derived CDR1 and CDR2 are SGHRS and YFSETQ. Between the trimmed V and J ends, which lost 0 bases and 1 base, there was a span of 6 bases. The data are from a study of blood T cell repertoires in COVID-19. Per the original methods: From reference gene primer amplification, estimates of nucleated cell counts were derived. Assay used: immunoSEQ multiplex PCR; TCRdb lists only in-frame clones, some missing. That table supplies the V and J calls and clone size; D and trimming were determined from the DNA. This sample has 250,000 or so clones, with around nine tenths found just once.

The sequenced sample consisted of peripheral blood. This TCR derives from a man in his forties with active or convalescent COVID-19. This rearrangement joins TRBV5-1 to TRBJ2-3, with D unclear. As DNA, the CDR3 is TGCGCCAGCAGCTTGGTCGCGGGCACAGATACGCAGTATTTT. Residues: CASSLVAGTDTQYF.